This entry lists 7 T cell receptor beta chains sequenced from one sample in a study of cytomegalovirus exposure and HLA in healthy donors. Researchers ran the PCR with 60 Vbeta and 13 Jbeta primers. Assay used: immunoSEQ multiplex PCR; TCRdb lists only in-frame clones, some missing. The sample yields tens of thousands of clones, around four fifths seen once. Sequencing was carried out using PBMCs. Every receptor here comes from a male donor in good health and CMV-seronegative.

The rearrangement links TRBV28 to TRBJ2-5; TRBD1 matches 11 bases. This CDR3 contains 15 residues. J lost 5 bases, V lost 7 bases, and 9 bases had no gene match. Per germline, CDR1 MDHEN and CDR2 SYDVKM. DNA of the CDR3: TGTGCCAGCATCAAATGGGGGACAGGGGGGGAGACCCAGTACTTC. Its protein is CASIKWGTGGETQYF.

CDR3 nucleotides: TGTGCCTGGAGTGCACCCCGGGATGAGCAGTTCTTC. Protein: CAWSAPRDEQFF. The gene calls are TRBV30 and TRBJ2-1; D ambiguous. The CDR3 totals 12 residues. With 1 base removed from V and 8 bases from J, the gap between germline ends came to 9 bases. In germline, CDR1 is GTSNPN, CDR2 SVGIG (reference sequence).

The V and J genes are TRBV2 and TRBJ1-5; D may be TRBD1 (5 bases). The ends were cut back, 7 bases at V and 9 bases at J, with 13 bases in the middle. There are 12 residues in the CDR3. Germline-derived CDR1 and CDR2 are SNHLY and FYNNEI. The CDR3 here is CASNDIQGPQHF. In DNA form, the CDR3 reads TGTGCCAGCAATGACATCCAGGGGCCCCAGCATTTT. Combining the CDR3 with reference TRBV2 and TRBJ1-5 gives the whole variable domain EPEVTQTPSHQVTQMGQEVILRCVPISNHLYFYWYRQILGQKVEFLVSFYNNEISEKSEIFDDQFSVERPDGSNFTLKIRSTKLEDSAMYFCASNDIQGPQHFGDGTRLSIL.

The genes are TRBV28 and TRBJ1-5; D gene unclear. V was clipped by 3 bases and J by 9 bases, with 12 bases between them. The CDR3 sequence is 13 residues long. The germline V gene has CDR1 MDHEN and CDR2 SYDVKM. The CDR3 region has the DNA TGTGCCAGCAGTTTCTCGGAGATTTGGCCCCAGCATTTT. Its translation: CASSFSEIWPQHF.

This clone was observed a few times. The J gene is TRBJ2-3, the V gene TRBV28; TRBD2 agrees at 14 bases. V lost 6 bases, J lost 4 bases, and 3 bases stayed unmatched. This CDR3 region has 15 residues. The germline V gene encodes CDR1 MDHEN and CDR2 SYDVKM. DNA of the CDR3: TGTGCCAGCAGGACTAGCGGGGGGGCCGCAGATACGCAGTATTTT. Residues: CASRTSGGAADTQYF.

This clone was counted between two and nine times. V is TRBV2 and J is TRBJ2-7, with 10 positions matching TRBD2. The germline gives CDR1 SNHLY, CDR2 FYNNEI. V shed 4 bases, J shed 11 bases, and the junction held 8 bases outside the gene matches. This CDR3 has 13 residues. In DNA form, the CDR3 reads TGTGCCAGCAGTGTCGGGCTAGCGGGGGATGAGTACTTC. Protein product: CASSVGLAGDEYF.

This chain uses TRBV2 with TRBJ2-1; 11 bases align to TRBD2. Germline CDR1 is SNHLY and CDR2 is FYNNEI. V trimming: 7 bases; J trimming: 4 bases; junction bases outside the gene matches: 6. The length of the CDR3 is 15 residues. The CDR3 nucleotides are TGTGCCAGCAACTTGCTAGCGGGGGGTTACAATGAGCAGTTCTTC. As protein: CASNLLAGGYNEQFF.